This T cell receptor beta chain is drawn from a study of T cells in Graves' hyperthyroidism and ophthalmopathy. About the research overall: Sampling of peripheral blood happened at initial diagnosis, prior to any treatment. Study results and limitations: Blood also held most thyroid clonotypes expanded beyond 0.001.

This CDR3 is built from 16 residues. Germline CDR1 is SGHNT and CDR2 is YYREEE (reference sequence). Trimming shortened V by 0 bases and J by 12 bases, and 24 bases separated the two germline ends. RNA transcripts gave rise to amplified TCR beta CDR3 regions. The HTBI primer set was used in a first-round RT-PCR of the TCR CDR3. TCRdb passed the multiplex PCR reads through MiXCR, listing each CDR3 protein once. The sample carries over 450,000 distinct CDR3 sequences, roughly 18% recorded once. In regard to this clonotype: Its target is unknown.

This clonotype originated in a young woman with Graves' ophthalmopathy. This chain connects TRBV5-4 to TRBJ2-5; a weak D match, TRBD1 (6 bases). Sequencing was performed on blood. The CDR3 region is CASSLGPPGHPTSEYF. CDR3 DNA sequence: TGTGCCAGCAGCTTGGGCCCGCCGGGACACCCTACCTCAGAGTACTTC. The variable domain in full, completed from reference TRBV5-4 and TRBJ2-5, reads ETGVTQSPTHLIKTRGQQVTLRCSSQSGHNTVSWYQQALGQGPQFIFQYYREEENGRGNFPPRFSGLQFPNYSSELNVNALELDDSALYLCASSLGPPGHPTSEYFGPGTRLLVL.